Below are 32 T cell receptor beta chains sequenced from a single sample in a study of T cells after yellow fever vaccination. One entry per CDR3 protein results from TCRdb running MiXCR on the 5' RACE reads. Of hundreds of thousands of distinct CDR3 sequences listed, around 10% are singletons. Specimen: PBMCs, collected on the day of the first yellow fever vaccination. All receptors derive from a man between 18 and 29 years old who received the YFV17D yellow fever vaccine.

Ten or more counts support this clonotype. V usage is TRBV6-5 and J usage is TRBJ2-5; D not certain. In germline, CDR1 is MNHEY, CDR2 SVGAGI. The length of the CDR3 is 15 residues. V was trimmed by 0 bases and J by 8 bases, leaving 16 bases between them. CDR3 residues: CASSYSSTASDTQYF. In DNA, the CDR3 is TGTGCCAGCAGTTACTCGTCTACGGCTTCCGATACCCAGTACTTC.

The sample holds many counts of this clonotype. This chain connects TRBV30 to TRBJ2-1, with D possibly matching TRBD2 (6 bases). Germline V gene lookup returns CDR1 GTSNPN and CDR2 SVGIG (reference sequence). V was cut by 0 bases and J by 3 bases, with 15 bases left in between. This CDR3 has 16 residues. CDR3 in DNA: TGTGCCTGGAGTGTAGCTGGGACTCACTACTACAATGAGCAGTTCTTC. Amino acid sequence: CAWSVAGTHYYNEQFF.

This chain uses TRBV7-9 with TRBJ2-3, with 9 bases matching TRBD1. The CDR3 covers 17 residues. Per germline, CDR1 SEHNR and CDR2 FQNEAQ (reference sequence). Trimming cost V 3 bases and J 12 bases; bases outside gene matches: 19. CDR3 in DNA: TGTGCCAGCAGCTTCACCTGGACAGGGGAGGTTTTCGGATCTCAGTATTTT. It codes for CASSFTWTGEVFGSQYF.

The chain joins TRBV7-9 to TRBJ2-5; D tentatively reads TRBD1 or TRBD2 (5 bases each). The CDR3 is 17 residues long. The V and J ends lost 6 bases and 4 bases respectively, with 24 bases between them. The germline V gene encodes CDR1 SEHNR and CDR2 FQNEAQ (reference sequence). CDR3 bases: TGTGCCAGCAGTCCCGGGACGAGGGGAGTTCAGAGAGAGACCCAGTACTTC. Protein sequence: CASSPGTRGVQRETQYF.

This clonotype occurred a few times. The chain combines TRBV7-2 with TRBJ2-1; the D call may be TRBD1 or TRBD2 (6 bases each). Germline values: CDR1 SGHTA, CDR2 FQGNSA. The length of the CDR3 is 17 residues. The ends were cut back, 2 bases at V and 9 bases at J, with 23 bases in the middle. The CDR3 DNA reads TGTGCCAGCAGCTTACGGGGGCCTGGGCAGGGTGGTCGTGAGCAGTTCTTC. Its translation is CASSLRGPGQGGREQFF.

This clonotype was observed a handful of times. The rearrangement uses TRBV18 and TRBJ2-1; D is undetermined. This CDR3 has 17 residues. Germline V gene lookup returns CDR1 KGHSH and CDR2 LQKENI. V lost 3 bases and J 4 bases, leaving 19 bases between the germline ends. CDR3 amino acids: CASSPTAGSPSYNEQFF. As DNA, the CDR3 is TGTGCCAGCTCACCGACGGCAGGCTCCCCATCGTACAATGAGCAGTTCTTC.

The sample holds many counts of this clonotype. The J gene is TRBJ2-7, the V gene TRBV20-1; 9 bases are shared with TRBD2. Germline CDR1 reads DFQATT; CDR2 reads SNEGSKA (reference sequence). CDR3 length equals 15 residues. With 6 bases clipped from V and 1 base from J, the junction kept 10 bases outside the gene matches. CDR3: CSATPAGGQSYEQYF. CDR3 nucleotides: TGCAGTGCCACGCCAGCGGGGGGCCAATCCTACGAGCAGTACTTC.

This clonotype was counted a few times. This sequence joins TRBV5-1 and TRBJ2-3; TRBD2 aligns across 10 bases. Germline values: CDR1 SGHRS, CDR2 YFSETQ. This CDR3 contains 19 residues. V was pared by 6 bases and J by 9 bases, with 25 bases of the junction left unmatched. CDR3 sequence: CASNTLQRGGPSKLHTQYF. CDR3 bases: TGCGCCAGCAATACTTTACAGCGGGGGGGGCCCAGTAAGCTGCACACGCAGTATTTT.

The table lists this clonotype with a few counts. This chain uses TRBV4-2 with TRBJ1-6, with 9 positions matching TRBD1. The V and J ends lost 6 bases and 11 bases, in that order; junction bases with no gene match: 8. The CDR3 contains 14 residues. CDR1 and CDR2 (germline): LGHNA, YNFKEQ. The CDR3 DNA is TGTGCCAGCAGGCCGGGACAGGGCTCCACACCCCTCCACTTT. Protein: CASRPGQGSTPLHF.

This clonotype was detected only a few times. J is TRBJ1-1 and V is TRBV7-9; D is perhaps TRBD1 (5 bases). Per germline, CDR1 SEHNR and CDR2 FQNEAQ (reference sequence). V lost 0 bases to trimming and J lost 3 bases, with 11 bases between them. This CDR3 contains 15 residues. The CDR3 DNA reads TGTGCCAGCAGCTTAGCGATCTTGGGGGACACTGAAGCTTTCTTT. Its protein is CASSLAILGDTEAFF.

The rearrangement joins TRBV7-7 to TRBJ2-1; D is tentatively TRBD1 or TRBD2 (6 bases each). The germline gives CDR1 SSHAT, CDR2 FNYEAQ (reference sequence). There are 15 residues in the CDR3. V lost 5 bases and J lost 2, with 13 bases in between. CDR3 in DNA: TGTGCCAGCAGCGCGGGACATTCTACCTACAATGAGCAGTTCTTC. It yields the protein CASSAGHSTYNEQFF.

This clonotype came up a few times. This chain links TRBV27 with TRBJ2-1; D remains unclear. Germline CDR1 MNHEY, CDR2 SMNVEV (reference sequence). The CDR3 has 11 residues. This chain's CDR3 is CVVFGYNEQFF. The CDR3 nucleotides are TGTGTCGTCTTCGGCTACAATGAGCAGTTCTTC.

In this sample, this clonotype turned up a few times. The chain carries TRBV7-6 and TRBJ2-7; D is perhaps TRBD1 (6 bases). CDR1 is SGHVS, CDR2 FNYEAQ, per germline. The CDR3 extends over 14 amino acids. V was cut by 3 bases and J by 2 bases, with 11 bases left in between. The CDR3 DNA reads TGTGCCAGCAGCTTGGTAGAGGGGGCCTACGAGCAGTACTTC. It specifies CASSLVEGAYEQYF.

Only a few counts were recorded for this clonotype. V and J are TRBV11-2 and TRBJ2-2, with a weak D call TRBD2 (6 bases). Germline values: CDR1 SGHAT, CDR2 FQNNGV. This CDR3 comprises 14 residues. Trimming stripped 6 bases from V and 3 bases from J, with 11 bases between. The CDR3 DNA follows: TGTGCCAGCAGGAGGCCGGGGGACACCGGGGAGCTGTTTTTT. The encoded protein is CASRRPGDTGELFF.

This clonotype was counted between two and nine times. The chain uses TRBV27 and TRBJ1-1; D is perhaps TRBD1 (5 bases). V was clipped by 9 bases and J by 1 base, with 12 bases between them. The CDR3 consists of 13 residues. Germline CDR1 and CDR2: MNHEY and SMNVEV (reference sequence). CDR3 sequence: CASAAGKNTEAFF. In DNA, the CDR3 is TGTGCCAGTGCGGCAGGGAAGAACACTGAAGCTTTCTTT.

The rearrangement joins TRBV4-3 to TRBJ2-3, with D unresolved. This CDR3 region has 17 residues. Germline loops: CDR1 LGHNA, CDR2 YSLEER. The V and J ends lost 0 bases and 8 bases respectively, with 21 bases between them. The CDR3 region has the DNA TGCGCCAGCAGCCAAGATCTGTCCGGGTATAGCCCGGGTACGCAGTATTTT. This codes for CASSQDLSGYSPGTQYF.

The V call is TRBV7-9, the J call TRBJ2-7, with D perhaps TRBD2 (5 bases). V was clipped by 3 bases and J by 0 bases, with 12 bases between them. The CDR3 extends over 15 amino acids. Germline lookup yields CDR1 SEHNR and CDR2 FQNEAQ (reference sequence). This CDR3 reads CASSLEAISSYEQYF. The CDR3 nucleotides are TGTGCCAGCAGCTTGGAGGCCATAAGCTCCTACGAGCAGTACTTC.

This clonotype was observed a handful of times. This rearrangement joins TRBV6-2 or TRBV6-3 to TRBJ2-1; D ambiguous. V lost 7 bases and J 5 bases, leaving 21 bases between the germline ends. The CDR3 runs to 16 residues. Germline CDR1 is MNHEY and CDR2 is SVGEGT. The CDR3 loop reads CASTENSGSSHNEQFF. CDR3 nucleotide sequence: TGTGCCAGCACCGAAAATTCCGGGTCTTCCCACAATGAGCAGTTCTTC.

This clonotype occurred a few times. This rearrangement joins TRBV6-2 or TRBV6-3 to TRBJ2-7; TRBD1 aligns across 10 bases. J lost 4 bases, V lost 6 bases, and 6 bases had no gene match. The CDR3 contains 14 residues. The germline CDR1 and CDR2 sequences are MNHEY and SVGEGT. The CDR3 sequence: CASRRDRGFYEQYF. The DNA for the CDR3 is TGTGCCAGCAGGAGGGACAGGGGTTTTTACGAGCAGTACTTC.

The genes are TRBV12-3 or TRBV12-4 and TRBJ1-2; 9 nucleotides agree with TRBD1. This CDR3 comprises 15 residues. The junction had 3 bases not matched to a gene; V was cut back by 1 base and J by 3 bases. The CDR3 protein is CASSLGQGEDYGYTF. For the CDR3, the DNA is TGTGCCAGCAGTTTAGGACAGGGGGAGGACTATGGCTACACCTTC.

The chain carries TRBV7-9 and TRBJ1-2; no clear D. V lost 2 bases and J lost 5, with 6 bases in between. CDR1 and CDR2 (germline): SEHNR, FQNEAQ (reference sequence). There are 12 residues in the CDR3. DNA of the CDR3: TGTGCCAGCAGCTTACTGCAGTATGGCTACACCTTC. Encoded protein: CASSLLQYGYTF.

This clonotype was detected a few times. J is TRBJ2-3 and V is TRBV7-2; D gene unclear. Trimming shortened V by 2 bases and J by 7 bases, and 16 bases separated the two germline ends. Germline loops: CDR1 SGHTA, CDR2 FQGNSA. This CDR3 contains 15 residues. The CDR3 is CASSLKGSGTHTQYF. CDR3 DNA sequence: TGTGCCAGCAGCTTAAAGGGCTCAGGCACCCATACGCAGTATTTT.

The gene calls are TRBV29-1 and TRBJ2-2; 12 positions agree with TRBD2. J was trimmed by 5 bases and V by 6 bases; bases with no gene match: 7. CDR3 length equals 15 residues. The V gene's germline CDR1 is SQVTM and CDR2 ANQGSEA. The CDR3 reads CSVTLTSGGTGELFF. The CDR3 DNA reads as TGCAGCGTGACCCTAACTAGCGGGGGGACCGGGGAGCTGTTTTTT.

To note about this clonotype: A much larger clonotype is one base distant, so this may be a read error. The genes are TRBV12-3 or TRBV12-4 and TRBJ2-7; D might be TRBD2 (5 bases). V gave up 3 bases and J gave up 5 bases, with 8 bases separating them. The CDR3 contains 12 residues. CDR3 residues: CASSFEGNEQYV. In DNA, the CDR3 is TGTGCCAGCAGTTTTGAGGGTAACGAGCAGTACGTC.

The genes are TRBV11-2 and TRBJ1-2, with a tentative D call TRBD1 (5 bases). Germline CDR1 SGHAT, CDR2 FQNNGV. The CDR3 sequence is 14 residues long. V lost 3 bases, J lost 6 bases, and 14 bases lay in between. Here the CDR3 reads CASSFNLGPDGYTF. CDR3 sequence (DNA): TGTGCCAGCAGCTTCAACCTGGGGCCAGATGGCTACACCTTC.

V and J are TRBV4-3 and TRBJ1-1; D gene unclear. V gave up 2 bases and J gave up 0 bases, with 13 bases separating them. This CDR3 is built from 16 residues. Germline V gene sequence: CDR1 LGHNA, CDR2 YSLEER. CDR3 loop: CASSQRAGSMNTEAFF. Written as DNA, the CDR3 is TGCGCCAGCAGCCAAAGGGCAGGTTCTATGAACACTGAAGCTTTCTTT.

The V gene is TRBV20-1, the J gene TRBJ2-3; the D gene is possibly TRBD2 (6 bases). CDR1 and CDR2 from the germline V gene are DFQATT and SNEGSKA (reference sequence). The CDR3 totals 13 residues. The germline V and J ends were trimmed by 8 bases and 0 bases, with 12 bases remaining between them. In nucleotides, the CDR3 is TGCAGTACCCCTAGCGCCAGCACAGATACGCAGTATTTT. This gives the protein CSTPSASTDTQYF.

In this sample, this clonotype turned up a few times. The V gene is TRBV6-5, the J gene TRBJ2-5; D is uncertain. From germline, CDR1 is MNHEY and CDR2 SVGAGI. The CDR3 has 11 amino acids. V was cut by 2 bases and J by 14 bases, with 12 bases left in between. CDR3: CASSYRGMAYF. The CDR3 DNA sequence: TGTGCCAGCAGTTACCGTGGCATGGCCTACTTC.

Ten or more counts support this clonotype. This chain joins TRBV5-1 and TRBJ1-1; D ambiguous. This CDR3 spans 12 amino acids. Germline values: CDR1 SGHRS, CDR2 YFSETQ. The germline V and J ends were trimmed by 3 bases and 2 bases, with 5 bases remaining between them. The CDR3 region has the DNA TGCGCCAGCAGCTCTAGTAACACTGAAGCTTTCTTT. It codes for CASSSSNTEAFF.

The genes are TRBV14 and TRBJ2-5, with D possibly called TRBD1 or TRBD2 (5 bases each). CDR1 and CDR2 (germline): SGHDN, FVKESK. The germline V and J ends were trimmed by 1 base and 7 bases, with 19 bases remaining between them. The CDR3 has 16 amino acids. CDR3: CASSQAGTGRGGTQYF. In nucleotides, the CDR3 is TGTGCCAGCAGCCAAGCAGGGACGGGCCGTGGGGGGACCCAGTACTTC.

This clonotype was counted ten times or more. The V call is TRBV5-1, the J call TRBJ1-5; D may be TRBD1 (6 bases). The V gene's germline CDR1 is SGHRS and CDR2 YFSETQ. The V end was cut by 4 bases, the J end by 7 bases, with 12 bases between. The CDR3 is made up of 13 amino acids. This chain's CDR3 is CASSPTGTQPQHF. The CDR3 DNA sequence: TGCGCCAGCAGCCCCACAGGGACCCAGCCCCAGCATTTT.

This clonotype showed up just a few times. The chain joins TRBV20-1 to TRBJ2-3, with TRBD1 matching over 8 bases. The CDR3 loop spans 15 amino acids. Germline V gene lookup returns CDR1 DFQATT and CDR2 SNEGSKA (reference sequence). Trimming took 3 bases from V and 6 from J; bases not matched to a gene: 11. CDR3 protein: CSASKGRGLGDTQYF. The CDR3 region has the DNA TGCAGTGCTAGTAAGGGCAGGGGGCTAGGGGATACGCAGTATTTT.